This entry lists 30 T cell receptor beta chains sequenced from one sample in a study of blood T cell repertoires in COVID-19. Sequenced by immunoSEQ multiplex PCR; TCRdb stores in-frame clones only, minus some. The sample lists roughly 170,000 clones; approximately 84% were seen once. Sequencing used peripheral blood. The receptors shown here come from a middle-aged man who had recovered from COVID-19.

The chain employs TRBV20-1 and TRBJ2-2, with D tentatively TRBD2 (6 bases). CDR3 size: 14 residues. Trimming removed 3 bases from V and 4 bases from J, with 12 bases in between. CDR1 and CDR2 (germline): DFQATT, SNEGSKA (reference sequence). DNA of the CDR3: TGCAGTGCTAGTCGGGAGCCTAGCACCGGGGAGCTGTTTTTT. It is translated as CSASREPSTGELFF.

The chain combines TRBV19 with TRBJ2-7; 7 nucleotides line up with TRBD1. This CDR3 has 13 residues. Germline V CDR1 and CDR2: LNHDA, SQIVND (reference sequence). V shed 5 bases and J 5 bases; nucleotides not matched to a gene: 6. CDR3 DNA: TGTGCCAGTAGTTCCCCCGACAGGGACGAGCAGTACTTC. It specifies CASSSPDRDEQYF.

In DNA form, the CDR3 reads TGCAGCGTTCGGACAGGGGGAAGTAACTATGGCTACACCTTC. It encodes CSVRTGGSNYGYTF. V usage is TRBV29-1 and J usage is TRBJ1-2; TRBD1 aligns across 10 bases. The CDR3 extends over 14 amino acids. The V gene's germline CDR1 is SQVTM and CDR2 ANQGSEA. The V and J ends lost 5 bases and 1 base, in that order; junction bases with no gene match: 4.

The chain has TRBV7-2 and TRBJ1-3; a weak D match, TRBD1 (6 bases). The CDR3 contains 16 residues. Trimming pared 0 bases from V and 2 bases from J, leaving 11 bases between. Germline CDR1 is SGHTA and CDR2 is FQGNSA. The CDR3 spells CASSLAAGGTGNTIYF. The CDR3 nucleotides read TGTGCCAGCAGCTTAGCGGCGGGGGGCACTGGAAACACCATATATTTT.

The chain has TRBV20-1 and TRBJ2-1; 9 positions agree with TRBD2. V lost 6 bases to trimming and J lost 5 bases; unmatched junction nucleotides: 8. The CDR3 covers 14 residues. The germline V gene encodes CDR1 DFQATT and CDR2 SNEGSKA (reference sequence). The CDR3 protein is CSASRAGGNNEQFF. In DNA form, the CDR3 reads TGCAGTGCAAGTAGGGCGGGGGGGAACAATGAGCAGTTCTTC.

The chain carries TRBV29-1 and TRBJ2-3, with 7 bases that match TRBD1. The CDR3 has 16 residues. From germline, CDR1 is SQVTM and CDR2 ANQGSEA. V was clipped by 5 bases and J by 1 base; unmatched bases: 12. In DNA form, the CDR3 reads TGCAGCGTTCCCCGAGGTGGTCAGGGGGGCACAGATACGCAGTATTTT. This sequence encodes CSVPRGGQGGTDTQYF.

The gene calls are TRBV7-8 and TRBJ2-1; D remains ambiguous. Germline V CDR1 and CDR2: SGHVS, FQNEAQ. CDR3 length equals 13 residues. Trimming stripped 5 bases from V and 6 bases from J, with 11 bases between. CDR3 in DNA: TGTGCCAGCAGCCCCAACACGGGCAATGAGCAGTTCTTC. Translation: CASSPNTGNEQFF. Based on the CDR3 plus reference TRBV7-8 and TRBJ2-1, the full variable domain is GAGVSQSPRYKVAKRGQDVALRCDPISGHVSLFWYQQALGQGPEFLTYFQNEAQLDKSGLPSDRFFAERPEGSVSTLKIQRTQQEDSAVYLCASSPNTGNEQFFGPGTRLTVL.

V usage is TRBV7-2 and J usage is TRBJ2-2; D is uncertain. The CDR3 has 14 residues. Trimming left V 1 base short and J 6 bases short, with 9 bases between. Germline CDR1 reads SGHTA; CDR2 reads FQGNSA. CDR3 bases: TGTGCCAGCAGCTTAGGGAGAACCTCCGGGGAGCTGTTTTTT. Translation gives CASSLGRTSGELFF.

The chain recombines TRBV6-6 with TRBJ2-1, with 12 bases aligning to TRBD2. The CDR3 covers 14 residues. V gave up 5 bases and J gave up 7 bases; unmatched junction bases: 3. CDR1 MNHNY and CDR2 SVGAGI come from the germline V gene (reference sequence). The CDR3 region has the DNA TGTGCCAGCAGTGCAACTAGCGGGAGGAATGAGCAGTTCTTC. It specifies CASSATSGRNEQFF.

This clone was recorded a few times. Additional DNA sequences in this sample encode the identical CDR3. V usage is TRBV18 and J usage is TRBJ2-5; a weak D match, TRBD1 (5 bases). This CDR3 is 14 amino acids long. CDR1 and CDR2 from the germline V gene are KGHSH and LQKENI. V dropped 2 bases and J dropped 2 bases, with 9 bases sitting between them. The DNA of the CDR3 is TGTGCCAGCTCACCAGTGCAGGGACAAGAGACCCAGTACTTC. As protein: CASSPVQGQETQYF.

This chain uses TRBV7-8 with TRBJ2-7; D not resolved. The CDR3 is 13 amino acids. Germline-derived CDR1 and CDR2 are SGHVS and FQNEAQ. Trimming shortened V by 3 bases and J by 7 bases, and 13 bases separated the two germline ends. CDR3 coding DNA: TGTGCCAGCAGCTTGCTTAAACTCGGGGAGCAGTACTTC. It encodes CASSLLKLGEQYF.

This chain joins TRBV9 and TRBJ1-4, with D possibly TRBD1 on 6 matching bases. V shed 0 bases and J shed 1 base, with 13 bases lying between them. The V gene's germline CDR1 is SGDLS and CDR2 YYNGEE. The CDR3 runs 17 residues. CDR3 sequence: CASSVGPGALTNEKLFF. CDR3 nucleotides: TGTGCCAGCAGCGTAGGTCCAGGGGCCCTAACTAATGAAAAACTGTTTTTT.

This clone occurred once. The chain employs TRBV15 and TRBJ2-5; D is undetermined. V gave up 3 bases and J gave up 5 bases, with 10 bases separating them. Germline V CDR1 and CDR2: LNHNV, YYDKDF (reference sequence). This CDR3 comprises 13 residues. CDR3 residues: CATSRGPLETQYF. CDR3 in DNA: TGTGCCACCAGCAGGGGCCCGTTGGAGACCCAGTACTTC.

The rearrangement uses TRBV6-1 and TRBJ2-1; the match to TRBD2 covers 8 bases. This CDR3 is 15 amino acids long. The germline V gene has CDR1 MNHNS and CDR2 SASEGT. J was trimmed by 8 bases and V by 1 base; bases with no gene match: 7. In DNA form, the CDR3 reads TGTGCCAGCAGTGAAGTCCGGACTAGCCCCCATGAGCAGTTCTTC. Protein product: CASSEVRTSPHEQFF.

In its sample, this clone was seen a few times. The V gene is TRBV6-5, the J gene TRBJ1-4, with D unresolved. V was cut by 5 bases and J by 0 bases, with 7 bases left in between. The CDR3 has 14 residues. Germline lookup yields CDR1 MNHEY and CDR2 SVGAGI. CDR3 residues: CASSPTTTNEKLFF. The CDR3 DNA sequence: TGTGCCAGCAGTCCAACTACAACTAATGAAAAACTGTTTTTT.

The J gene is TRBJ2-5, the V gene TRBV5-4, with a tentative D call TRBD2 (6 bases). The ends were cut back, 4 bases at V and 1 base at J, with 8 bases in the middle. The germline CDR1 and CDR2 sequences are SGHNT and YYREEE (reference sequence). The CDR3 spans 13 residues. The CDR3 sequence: CASSPGLQETQYF. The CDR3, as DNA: TGTGCCAGCAGCCCGGGACTCCAAGAGACCCAGTACTTC.

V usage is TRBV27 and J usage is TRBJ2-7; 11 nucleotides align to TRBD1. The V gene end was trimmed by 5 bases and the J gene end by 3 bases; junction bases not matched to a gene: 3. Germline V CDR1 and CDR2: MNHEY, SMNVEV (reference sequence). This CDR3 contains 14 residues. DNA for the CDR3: TGTGCCAGCAGTAGGACAGGGGGCGGCTACGAGCAGTACTTC. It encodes CASSRTGGGYEQYF.

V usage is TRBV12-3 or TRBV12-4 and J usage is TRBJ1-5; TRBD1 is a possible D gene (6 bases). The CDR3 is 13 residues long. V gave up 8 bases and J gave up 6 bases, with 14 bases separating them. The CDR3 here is CASQGEGGQPQHF. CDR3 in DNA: TGTGCCAGCCAAGGGGAGGGGGGTCAGCCCCAGCATTTT.

The CDR3 is CASSKGSRDRAYNEQFF. The DNA for the CDR3 is TGTGCCAGCAGCAAAGGAAGTAGGGACAGGGCCTACAATGAGCAGTTCTTC. The chain is built from TRBV21-1 and TRBJ2-1; the tabulated D call, TRBD1, remains unverified against the DNA. TRBV21-1 represents a pseudogene. This CDR3 is built from 17 residues.

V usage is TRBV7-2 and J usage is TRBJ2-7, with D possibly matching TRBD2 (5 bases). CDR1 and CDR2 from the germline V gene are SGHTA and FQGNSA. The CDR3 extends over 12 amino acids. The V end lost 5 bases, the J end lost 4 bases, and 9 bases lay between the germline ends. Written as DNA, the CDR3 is TGTGCCAGCAGCGCTAGCCGATACGAGCAGTACTTC. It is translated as CASSASRYEQYF.

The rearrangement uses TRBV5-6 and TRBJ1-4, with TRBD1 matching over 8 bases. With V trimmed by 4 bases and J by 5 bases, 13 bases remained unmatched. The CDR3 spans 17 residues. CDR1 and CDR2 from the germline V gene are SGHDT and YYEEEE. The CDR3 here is CASSTGTGAALNEKLFF. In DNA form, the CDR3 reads TGTGCCAGCAGCACCGGGACAGGTGCCGCCTTGAATGAAAAACTGTTTTTT.

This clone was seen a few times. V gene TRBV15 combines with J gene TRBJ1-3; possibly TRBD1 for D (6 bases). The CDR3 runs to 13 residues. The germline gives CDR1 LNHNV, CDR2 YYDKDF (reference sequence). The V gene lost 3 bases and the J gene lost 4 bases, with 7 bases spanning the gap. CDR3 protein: CATSRGTGNTIYF. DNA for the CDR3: TGTGCCACCAGCAGGGGGACAGGAAACACCATATATTTT.

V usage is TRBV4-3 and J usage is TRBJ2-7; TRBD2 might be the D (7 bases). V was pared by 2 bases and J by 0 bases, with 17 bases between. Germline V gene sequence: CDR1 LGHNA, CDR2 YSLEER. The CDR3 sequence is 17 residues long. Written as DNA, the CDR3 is TGCGCCAGCAGCCAAACCCTTCGGGGGGCGAGCTCCTACGAGCAGTACTTC. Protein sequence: CASSQTLRGASSYEQYF.

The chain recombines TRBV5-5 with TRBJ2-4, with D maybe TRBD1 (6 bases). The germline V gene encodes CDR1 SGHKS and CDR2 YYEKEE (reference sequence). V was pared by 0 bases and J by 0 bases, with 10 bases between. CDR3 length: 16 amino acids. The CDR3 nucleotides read TGTGCCAGCAGCTTGGCCCAGGGACAAGCCAAAAACATTCAGTACTTC. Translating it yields CASSLAQGQAKNIQYF.

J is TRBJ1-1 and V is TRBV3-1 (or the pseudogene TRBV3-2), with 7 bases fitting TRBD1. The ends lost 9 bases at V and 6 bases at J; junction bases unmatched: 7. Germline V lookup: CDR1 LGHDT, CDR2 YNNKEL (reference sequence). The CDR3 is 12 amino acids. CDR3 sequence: CASLDREAEAFF. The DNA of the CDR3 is TGTGCCAGTCTCGACAGGGAAGCTGAAGCTTTCTTT.

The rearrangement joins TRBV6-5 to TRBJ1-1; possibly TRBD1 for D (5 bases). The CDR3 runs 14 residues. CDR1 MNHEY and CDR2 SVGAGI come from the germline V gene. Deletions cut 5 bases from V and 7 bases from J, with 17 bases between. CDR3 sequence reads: CASSPLGGGGEAFF. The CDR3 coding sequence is TGTGCCAGCAGTCCCCTGGGGGGGGGTGGTGAAGCTTTCTTT.

The CDR3 nucleotides read TGTGCCAGCAGCTTACGGGATGAAAAACTGTTTTTT. It is translated as CASSLRDEKLFF. The chain uses TRBV11-3 and TRBJ1-4; D gene unclear. This CDR3 has 12 amino acids. Trimming took 2 bases from V and 6 from J, leaving 4 bases between them. Germline assignment: CDR1 SGHNT and CDR2 YENEEA.

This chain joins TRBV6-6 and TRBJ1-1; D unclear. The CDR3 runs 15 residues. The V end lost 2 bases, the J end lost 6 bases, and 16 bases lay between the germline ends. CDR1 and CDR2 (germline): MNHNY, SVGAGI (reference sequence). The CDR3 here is CASSYKTPLGAEAFF. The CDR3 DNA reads TGTGCCAGCAGTTACAAAACCCCACTGGGCGCTGAAGCTTTCTTT.

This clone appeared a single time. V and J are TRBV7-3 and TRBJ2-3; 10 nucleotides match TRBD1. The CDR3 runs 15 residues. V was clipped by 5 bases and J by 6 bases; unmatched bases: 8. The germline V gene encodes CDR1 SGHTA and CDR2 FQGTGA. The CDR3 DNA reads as TGTGCCAGCAGCACGACAGGGGGCGCAGCCGATACGCAGTATTTT. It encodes CASSTTGGAADTQYF.

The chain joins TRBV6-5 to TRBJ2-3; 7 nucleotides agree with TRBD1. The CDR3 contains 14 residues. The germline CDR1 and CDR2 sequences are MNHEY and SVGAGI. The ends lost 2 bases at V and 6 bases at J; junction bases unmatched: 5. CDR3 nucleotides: TGTGCCAGCAGTTACGAGGGGGCCTCCGATACGCAGTATTTT. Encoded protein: CASSYEGASDTQYF.